The 9 T cell receptor beta chains given below trace back to one sample, sequenced in a study of persistence of HIV-infected CD4 T cells. Cells were stimulated with overlapping HIV-1 Gag 15-mer peptides. CD4+ T cells upregulating both CD40 ligand and CD69 were sorted as responding cells. The immunoSEQ assay was version 4, run in survey mode. Libraries were prepared by immunoSEQ multiplex PCR; TCRdb keeps only in-frame clonotypes and omits some of them. Altogether about 30,000 clones are present, 70% being singletons, with the ten largest covering roughly 1.4%. For these TCRs, the target antigens are not known. Specimen: CD4+ T cells sorted from PBMCs after approximately 19-hour stimulation, collected from a patient who received antiretroviral therapy. The receptors originated from an adult man with HIV who was CMV-seropositive.

The V call is TRBV9, the J call TRBJ2-3; 7 bases match TRBD2. In germline, CDR1 is SGDLS, CDR2 YYNGEE. Unmatched junction bases numbered 22, after V lost 6 bases and J lost 0 bases. The CDR3 is 20 amino acids. The CDR3 region has the DNA TGTGCCAGCACCAAAAGGGGAGGGGCACCTTCGAGGGCTAGCACAGATACGCAGTATTTT. It codes for CASTKRGGAPSRASTDTQYF.

V is TRBV5-6 and J is TRBJ1-3; no firm D call. The CDR3 covers 14 residues. CDR1 and CDR2 (germline): SGHDT, YYEEEE. Trimming removed 4 bases from V and 0 bases from J, with 8 bases in between. In DNA, the CDR3 is TGTGCCAGCAGCGATTACCACTCTGGAAACACCATATATTTT. Translating it yields CASSDYHSGNTIYF.

The chain uses TRBV6-5 and TRBJ1-1; 7 bases align to TRBD1. The V gene end was trimmed by 6 bases and the J gene end by 4 bases; junction bases not matched to a gene: 8. Looked up from germline, CDR1 is MNHEY and CDR2 is SVGAGI. The CDR3 is 14 residues long. The CDR3 protein is CASSARGRGTEAFF. The CDR3 bases are TGTGCCAGCAGCGCTAGGGGGCGCGGCACTGAAGCTTTCTTT.

V is TRBV2 and J is TRBJ1-2, with 7 bases lining up with TRBD1. The CDR3 has 14 residues. CDR1 is SNHLY and CDR2 is FYNNEI in the germline V gene. Losses at the gene ends were 5 bases for V and 6 bases for J; bases not matched to a gene: 9. In DNA, the CDR3 is TGTGCCAGCAGTAACAGGGACAGATCACATGGCTACACCTTC. Amino acids: CASSNRDRSHGYTF.

This clone occurred a few times. The rearrangement links TRBV28 to TRBJ2-1; the match to TRBD2 covers 8 bases. V trimming: 4 bases; J trimming: 5 bases; junction bases outside the gene matches: 16. CDR3 length: 18 residues. Germline loops: CDR1 MDHEN, CDR2 SYDVKM. CDR3 in DNA: TGTGCCAGCAGTTCCGGGACTAGGAGATTCAAGGGGGACAATGAGCAGTTCTTC. Protein sequence: CASSSGTRRFKGDNEQFF.

The chain couples TRBV18 to TRBJ1-6, with 8 bases that match TRBD1. The germline CDR1 and CDR2 sequences are KGHSH and LQKENI. The CDR3 runs 16 residues. J was trimmed by 7 bases and V by 4 bases; bases with no gene match: 9. CDR3 sequence: CASSQTMDRANSPLHF. As DNA, the CDR3 is TGTGCCAGCTCACAAACGATGGACAGGGCGAATTCACCCCTCCACTTT.

V usage is TRBV28 and J usage is TRBJ1-1; D remains ambiguous. V lost 4 bases and J lost 4, with 10 bases in between. Germline CDR1 reads MDHEN; CDR2 reads SYDVKM. The CDR3 length is 13 residues. The CDR3 DNA follows: TGTGCCAGCAGTTCTGGCCGGAGCACTGAAGCTTTCTTT. This sequence encodes CASSSGRSTEAFF.

The rearrangement uses TRBV7-2 and TRBJ2-3; D remains unclear. Per germline, CDR1 SGHTA and CDR2 FQGNSA. The length of the CDR3 is 12 residues. Trimming shortened V by 5 bases and J by 2 bases, and 5 bases separated the two germline ends. The CDR3 sequence: CASSPFTDTQYF. The CDR3 DNA follows: TGTGCCAGCAGCCCCTTCACAGATACGCAGTATTTT.

This clone appeared a few times. J is TRBJ2-2 and V is TRBV18; D unresolved. Per the germline V gene, CDR1 is KGHSH and CDR2 is LQKENI. Trimming took 3 bases from V and 4 from J, leaving 6 bases between them. The CDR3 loop spans 13 amino acids. Written as DNA, the CDR3 is TGTGCCAGCTCACCTTTCCCCACCGGGGAGCTGTTTTTT. This codes for CASSPFPTGELFF.